These 15 T cell receptor beta chains originate from one sample sequenced in a study of blood T cell repertoires in COVID-19. Libraries were prepared by immunoSEQ multiplex PCR; TCRdb keeps only in-frame clonotypes and omits some of them. The sample has 150,000 to 200,000 clones; around 80% are singletons. The sequencing sample was made of peripheral blood. These TCRs come from a woman aged 70-85 years with acute or convalescent COVID-19.

The chain couples TRBV2 to TRBJ1-3; D remains unclear. CDR3 size: 15 residues. Trimming took off 2 bases at V and 0 bases at J, with 8 bases between the two ends. CDR1 and CDR2 from the germline V gene are SNHLY and FYNNEI. This CDR3 is CASSEYSFSGNTIYF. The CDR3 coding sequence is TGTGCCAGCAGTGAATACAGCTTCTCTGGAAACACCATATATTTT.

The chain carries TRBV3-1 (or the pseudogene TRBV3-2) and TRBJ1-2; 8 nucleotides match TRBD1. The V gene's germline CDR1 is LGHDT and CDR2 YNNKEL (reference sequence). The CDR3 has 15 residues. After removal of 4 bases from V and 2 bases from J, the junction contained 6 bases not matched to a gene. CDR3 DNA: TGTGCCAGCAGCCCGCGGACAGGGAGAAACTATGGCTACACCTTC. Protein: CASSPRTGRNYGYTF.

The V gene is TRBV6-5, the J gene TRBJ1-1, with D tentatively TRBD1 (6 bases). The V gene's germline CDR1 is MNHEY and CDR2 SVGAGI. This CDR3 spans 13 amino acids. V gave up 2 bases and J gave up 4 bases, with 8 bases separating them. CDR3 protein: CASSYIQGTEAFF. As DNA, the CDR3 is TGTGCCAGCAGTTACATACAGGGCACTGAAGCTTTCTTT.

The V call is TRBV7-9, the J call TRBJ1-3; D ambiguous. The CDR3 has 14 amino acids. The V end was cut by 5 bases, the J end by 2 bases, with 10 bases between. Germline CDR1 reads SEHNR; CDR2 reads FQNEAQ (reference sequence). In nucleotides, the CDR3 is TGTGCCAGCAGCCCACAGAACACTGGAAACACCATATATTTT. Protein product: CASSPQNTGNTIYF. The full variable domain, completed using reference TRBV7-9 and TRBJ1-3, is DTGVSQNPRHKITKRGQNVTFRCDPISEHNRLYWYRQTLGQGPEFLTYFQNEAQLEKSRLLSDRFSAERPKGSFSTLEIQRTEQGDSAMYLCASSPQNTGNTIYFGEGSWLTVV.

The chain carries TRBV12-3 or TRBV12-4 and TRBJ1-2; perhaps TRBD1 as D (5 bases). With 8 bases removed from V and 8 bases from J, the gap between germline ends came to 18 bases. The CDR3 covers 13 residues. The CDR3 DNA reads as TGTGCCAGCGATACAGGTGGTTCTGGGGGCTACACCTTC. It is translated as CASDTGGSGGYTF.

As to this clone: Other DNA sequences in this specimen translate into the identical CDR3. The chain couples TRBV11-2 to TRBJ2-5; 9 bases match TRBD2. The V segment lost 6 bases and the J segment 2 bases; nucleotides outside the gene matches: 4. This CDR3 is built from 14 residues. Looked up from germline, CDR1 is SGHAT and CDR2 is FQNNGV. This CDR3 reads CASSRLAGQETQYF. As DNA, the CDR3 is TGTGCCAGCAGTCGTCTAGCGGGGCAAGAGACCCAGTACTTC.

V is TRBV4-2 and J is TRBJ2-3; 7 bases agree with TRBD2. The CDR3 is 15 residues long. Looked up from germline, CDR1 is LGHNA and CDR2 is YNFKEQ. After removal of 4 bases from V and 1 base from J, the junction contained 5 bases not matched to a gene. This chain's CDR3 is CASSPYRGGTDTQYF. The CDR3 bases are TGTGCCAGCAGCCCCTACCGGGGGGGCACAGATACGCAGTATTTT.

The sample holds a few counts of this clone. Here the CDR3 reads CASSDLRGQGGYTF. In DNA form, the CDR3 reads TGTGCCAGCAGCGACCTTAGGGGGCAGGGTGGCTACACCTTC. This chain connects TRBV6-5 to TRBJ1-2, with 7 positions matching TRBD1. J gave up 7 bases and V 6 bases, and 11 bases lay outside the gene matches. In germline, CDR1 is MNHEY, CDR2 SVGAGI. This CDR3 spans 14 amino acids.

The rearrangement uses TRBV11-2 and TRBJ1-2; 7 bases line up with TRBD1. This CDR3 has 13 amino acids. V lost 4 bases and J lost 4; bases outside the gene matches: 3. The V gene's germline CDR1 is SGHAT and CDR2 FQNNGV. The CDR3 DNA reads as TGTGCCAGCAGCTGGGGGACAGCCTATGGCTACACCTTC. It specifies CASSWGTAYGYTF.

The chain combines TRBV21-1 with TRBJ1-1; TRBD1, the D gene given by the table, was not confirmed from the DNA. TRBV21-1 is termed a pseudogene. The CDR3 length is 14 residues. The CDR3 DNA reads TGTGCCAGCAGCAAACAGACAGGGAACACTGAAGCTTTCTTT. Translated, it gives CASSKQTGNTEAFF.

The rearrangement uses TRBV5-1 and TRBJ1-1; TRBD1 is a possible D gene (6 bases). V lost 1 base, J lost 1 base, and 8 bases lay in between. The CDR3 totals 14 residues. CDR1 is SGHRS and CDR2 is YFSETQ in the germline V gene. This CDR3 reads CASSLQGPNTEAFF. CDR3 coding DNA: TGCGCCAGCAGCTTGCAGGGGCCGAACACTGAAGCTTTCTTT.

The chain has TRBV24-1 and TRBJ2-1; 7 bases are shared with TRBD1. Unmatched junction bases numbered 8, after V lost 5 bases and J lost 8 bases. CDR3 size: 14 residues. Germline CDR1 is KGHDR and CDR2 is SFDVKD. CDR3 amino acids: CATSAATGWDEQFF. CDR3 DNA sequence: TGTGCCACCAGTGCCGCGACAGGGTGGGATGAGCAGTTCTTC.

Of note for this clone: The same CDR3 arises from other DNA sequences in this sample as well. The rearrangement links TRBV11-2 to TRBJ2-3; the match to TRBD2 covers 12 bases. Germline V lookup: CDR1 SGHAT, CDR2 FQNNGV. This CDR3 contains 16 residues. The junction had 5 bases not matched to a gene; V was cut back by 4 bases and J by 3 bases. The CDR3 spells CASSSLAGGRTDTQYF. The CDR3 region has the DNA TGTGCCAGCAGCTCTCTAGCGGGAGGGCGGACAGATACGCAGTATTTT.

A few counts support this clone. This chain joins TRBV11-2 and TRBJ2-5, with 9 bases that match TRBD2. Germline V gene data show CDR1 as SGHAT and CDR2 as FQNNGV. V gave up 6 bases and J gave up 5 bases; unmatched junction bases: 13. CDR3 length equals 16 residues. The CDR3 spells CASRRFTLTSGETQYF. The CDR3 DNA reads TGTGCCAGCAGGCGATTCACCCTGACTAGCGGTGAGACCCAGTACTTC.

The V and J genes are TRBV7-8 and TRBJ1-5; D unresolved. Germline values: CDR1 SGHVS, CDR2 FQNEAQ. V was cut by 1 base and J by 3 bases, with 10 bases left in between. This CDR3 is built from 15 residues. In DNA form, the CDR3 reads TGTGCCAGCAGCTTAGATCGGCGGTTCAATCAGCCCCAGCATTTT. Its translation is CASSLDRRFNQPQHF.